This T cell receptor (beta chain) was identified in a study of cytomegalovirus exposure and HLA in healthy donors. For this clone: Its antigen is unknown.

PCR primers comprised 60 Vbeta and 13 Jbeta primers. Measured with immunoSEQ multiplex PCR; TCRdb has only the in-frame clones, and not every one. The sample contains fewer than 200,000 clones, 68% of which appear only once. Findings and limits, study-wide: HLA alleles were associated with fewer than 20,000 TCR beta sequences in a later analysis at 0.05 false discovery rate. Earlier analysis yielded a pattern in which most TCR beta V segments were productive about 87% or about 30% of the time.

The CDR3 spans 14 residues. Per the germline V gene, CDR1 is SGDLS and CDR2 is YYNGEE. V lost 1 base and J lost 8; bases outside the gene matches: 3. The receptor was isolated from a man aged 45-60 years in good health and CMV-seronegative. This rearrangement joins TRBV9 to TRBJ1-6, with TRBD1 matching 7 bases. Sequencing was done on a sample of PBMCs. For the CDR3, the DNA is TGTGCCAGCAGCGTAACAGGGGTGGATTCACCCCTCCACTTT. It translates to CASSVTGVDSPLHF.